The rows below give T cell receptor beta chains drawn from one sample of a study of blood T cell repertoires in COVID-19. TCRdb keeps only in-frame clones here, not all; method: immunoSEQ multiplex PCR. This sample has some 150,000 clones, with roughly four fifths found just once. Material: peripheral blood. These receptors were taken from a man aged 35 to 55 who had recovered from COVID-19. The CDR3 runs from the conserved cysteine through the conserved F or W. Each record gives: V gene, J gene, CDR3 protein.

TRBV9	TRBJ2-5	CASSGTGVGETQYF
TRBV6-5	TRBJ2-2	CASSTDTWAGELFF
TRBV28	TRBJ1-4	CASGGGSREKLFF
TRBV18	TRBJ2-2	CASSLTGTSHRSTTGELFF
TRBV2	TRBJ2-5	CASRYSRSPETQYF
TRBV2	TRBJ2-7	CASRRTGGRYEQYF
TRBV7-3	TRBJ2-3	CASSLNPGLAGQDTQYF
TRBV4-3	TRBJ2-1	CASSQALRAGGTNEQFF
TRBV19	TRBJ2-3	CASSIERTDTQYF
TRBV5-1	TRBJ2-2	CASSGFSNTGELFF
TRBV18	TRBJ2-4	CASSPGDIRFGNIQYF
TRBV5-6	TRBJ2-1	CASSLFGQGGDEQFF
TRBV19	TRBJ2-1	CASSSRDRGNEQFF
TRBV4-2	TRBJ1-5	CASSPRVSNQPQHF
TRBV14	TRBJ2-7	CASSMVSSYEQYF
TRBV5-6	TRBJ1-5	CASSLATNQPQHF
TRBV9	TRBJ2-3	CASSASGQGLDTQYF
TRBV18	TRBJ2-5	CASSPFTSGRDQETQYF
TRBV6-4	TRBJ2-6	CASTSDRPPYLSGANVLTF
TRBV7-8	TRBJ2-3	CASSLSLTDTQYF
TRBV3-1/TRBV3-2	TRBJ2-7	CASSLDRQGWYEQYF
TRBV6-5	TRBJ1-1	CASSYDREGGNTEAFF
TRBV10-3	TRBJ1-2	CAISPQRQESGYTF
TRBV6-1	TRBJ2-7	CASSAGTSGSRDEQYF
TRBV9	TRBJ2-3	CASSGNTGSDTQYF
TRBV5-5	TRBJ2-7	CASSWDWEQYF
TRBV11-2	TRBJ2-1	CASSVTLQGYNEQFF
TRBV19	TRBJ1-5	CASSISGGSSNQPQHF
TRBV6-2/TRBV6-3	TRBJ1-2	CASSYRTDYGYTF
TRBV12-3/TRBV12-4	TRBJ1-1	CASSPGAEAFF
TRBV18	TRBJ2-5	CASSPQRADWQYF
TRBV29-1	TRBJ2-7	CSVRQAYEQYF
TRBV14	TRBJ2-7	CASSQKTGGYEQYF
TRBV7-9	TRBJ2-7	CASSPPDSSYLYEQYF
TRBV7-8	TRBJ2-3	CASSFDRVRTDTQYF
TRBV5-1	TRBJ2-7	CASSFNPGLRHYEQYF
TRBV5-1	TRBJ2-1	CASSLGQGNNEQFF
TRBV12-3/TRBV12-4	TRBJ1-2	CASSRDRVYGYTF
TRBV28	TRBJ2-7	CASSLAGREQYF
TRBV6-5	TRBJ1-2	CASRLDGTVYGYTF
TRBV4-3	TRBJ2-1	CASSPQGSFAYNEQFF
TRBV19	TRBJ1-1	CASSRGQYEAFF
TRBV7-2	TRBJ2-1	CASSLAPWSEQFF
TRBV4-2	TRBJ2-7	CASSQAEGDEQYF
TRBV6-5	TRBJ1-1	CASRTVNTEAFF
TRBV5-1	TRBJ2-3	CASSTGQETQYF
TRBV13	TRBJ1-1	CASTRGGTRNTEAFF